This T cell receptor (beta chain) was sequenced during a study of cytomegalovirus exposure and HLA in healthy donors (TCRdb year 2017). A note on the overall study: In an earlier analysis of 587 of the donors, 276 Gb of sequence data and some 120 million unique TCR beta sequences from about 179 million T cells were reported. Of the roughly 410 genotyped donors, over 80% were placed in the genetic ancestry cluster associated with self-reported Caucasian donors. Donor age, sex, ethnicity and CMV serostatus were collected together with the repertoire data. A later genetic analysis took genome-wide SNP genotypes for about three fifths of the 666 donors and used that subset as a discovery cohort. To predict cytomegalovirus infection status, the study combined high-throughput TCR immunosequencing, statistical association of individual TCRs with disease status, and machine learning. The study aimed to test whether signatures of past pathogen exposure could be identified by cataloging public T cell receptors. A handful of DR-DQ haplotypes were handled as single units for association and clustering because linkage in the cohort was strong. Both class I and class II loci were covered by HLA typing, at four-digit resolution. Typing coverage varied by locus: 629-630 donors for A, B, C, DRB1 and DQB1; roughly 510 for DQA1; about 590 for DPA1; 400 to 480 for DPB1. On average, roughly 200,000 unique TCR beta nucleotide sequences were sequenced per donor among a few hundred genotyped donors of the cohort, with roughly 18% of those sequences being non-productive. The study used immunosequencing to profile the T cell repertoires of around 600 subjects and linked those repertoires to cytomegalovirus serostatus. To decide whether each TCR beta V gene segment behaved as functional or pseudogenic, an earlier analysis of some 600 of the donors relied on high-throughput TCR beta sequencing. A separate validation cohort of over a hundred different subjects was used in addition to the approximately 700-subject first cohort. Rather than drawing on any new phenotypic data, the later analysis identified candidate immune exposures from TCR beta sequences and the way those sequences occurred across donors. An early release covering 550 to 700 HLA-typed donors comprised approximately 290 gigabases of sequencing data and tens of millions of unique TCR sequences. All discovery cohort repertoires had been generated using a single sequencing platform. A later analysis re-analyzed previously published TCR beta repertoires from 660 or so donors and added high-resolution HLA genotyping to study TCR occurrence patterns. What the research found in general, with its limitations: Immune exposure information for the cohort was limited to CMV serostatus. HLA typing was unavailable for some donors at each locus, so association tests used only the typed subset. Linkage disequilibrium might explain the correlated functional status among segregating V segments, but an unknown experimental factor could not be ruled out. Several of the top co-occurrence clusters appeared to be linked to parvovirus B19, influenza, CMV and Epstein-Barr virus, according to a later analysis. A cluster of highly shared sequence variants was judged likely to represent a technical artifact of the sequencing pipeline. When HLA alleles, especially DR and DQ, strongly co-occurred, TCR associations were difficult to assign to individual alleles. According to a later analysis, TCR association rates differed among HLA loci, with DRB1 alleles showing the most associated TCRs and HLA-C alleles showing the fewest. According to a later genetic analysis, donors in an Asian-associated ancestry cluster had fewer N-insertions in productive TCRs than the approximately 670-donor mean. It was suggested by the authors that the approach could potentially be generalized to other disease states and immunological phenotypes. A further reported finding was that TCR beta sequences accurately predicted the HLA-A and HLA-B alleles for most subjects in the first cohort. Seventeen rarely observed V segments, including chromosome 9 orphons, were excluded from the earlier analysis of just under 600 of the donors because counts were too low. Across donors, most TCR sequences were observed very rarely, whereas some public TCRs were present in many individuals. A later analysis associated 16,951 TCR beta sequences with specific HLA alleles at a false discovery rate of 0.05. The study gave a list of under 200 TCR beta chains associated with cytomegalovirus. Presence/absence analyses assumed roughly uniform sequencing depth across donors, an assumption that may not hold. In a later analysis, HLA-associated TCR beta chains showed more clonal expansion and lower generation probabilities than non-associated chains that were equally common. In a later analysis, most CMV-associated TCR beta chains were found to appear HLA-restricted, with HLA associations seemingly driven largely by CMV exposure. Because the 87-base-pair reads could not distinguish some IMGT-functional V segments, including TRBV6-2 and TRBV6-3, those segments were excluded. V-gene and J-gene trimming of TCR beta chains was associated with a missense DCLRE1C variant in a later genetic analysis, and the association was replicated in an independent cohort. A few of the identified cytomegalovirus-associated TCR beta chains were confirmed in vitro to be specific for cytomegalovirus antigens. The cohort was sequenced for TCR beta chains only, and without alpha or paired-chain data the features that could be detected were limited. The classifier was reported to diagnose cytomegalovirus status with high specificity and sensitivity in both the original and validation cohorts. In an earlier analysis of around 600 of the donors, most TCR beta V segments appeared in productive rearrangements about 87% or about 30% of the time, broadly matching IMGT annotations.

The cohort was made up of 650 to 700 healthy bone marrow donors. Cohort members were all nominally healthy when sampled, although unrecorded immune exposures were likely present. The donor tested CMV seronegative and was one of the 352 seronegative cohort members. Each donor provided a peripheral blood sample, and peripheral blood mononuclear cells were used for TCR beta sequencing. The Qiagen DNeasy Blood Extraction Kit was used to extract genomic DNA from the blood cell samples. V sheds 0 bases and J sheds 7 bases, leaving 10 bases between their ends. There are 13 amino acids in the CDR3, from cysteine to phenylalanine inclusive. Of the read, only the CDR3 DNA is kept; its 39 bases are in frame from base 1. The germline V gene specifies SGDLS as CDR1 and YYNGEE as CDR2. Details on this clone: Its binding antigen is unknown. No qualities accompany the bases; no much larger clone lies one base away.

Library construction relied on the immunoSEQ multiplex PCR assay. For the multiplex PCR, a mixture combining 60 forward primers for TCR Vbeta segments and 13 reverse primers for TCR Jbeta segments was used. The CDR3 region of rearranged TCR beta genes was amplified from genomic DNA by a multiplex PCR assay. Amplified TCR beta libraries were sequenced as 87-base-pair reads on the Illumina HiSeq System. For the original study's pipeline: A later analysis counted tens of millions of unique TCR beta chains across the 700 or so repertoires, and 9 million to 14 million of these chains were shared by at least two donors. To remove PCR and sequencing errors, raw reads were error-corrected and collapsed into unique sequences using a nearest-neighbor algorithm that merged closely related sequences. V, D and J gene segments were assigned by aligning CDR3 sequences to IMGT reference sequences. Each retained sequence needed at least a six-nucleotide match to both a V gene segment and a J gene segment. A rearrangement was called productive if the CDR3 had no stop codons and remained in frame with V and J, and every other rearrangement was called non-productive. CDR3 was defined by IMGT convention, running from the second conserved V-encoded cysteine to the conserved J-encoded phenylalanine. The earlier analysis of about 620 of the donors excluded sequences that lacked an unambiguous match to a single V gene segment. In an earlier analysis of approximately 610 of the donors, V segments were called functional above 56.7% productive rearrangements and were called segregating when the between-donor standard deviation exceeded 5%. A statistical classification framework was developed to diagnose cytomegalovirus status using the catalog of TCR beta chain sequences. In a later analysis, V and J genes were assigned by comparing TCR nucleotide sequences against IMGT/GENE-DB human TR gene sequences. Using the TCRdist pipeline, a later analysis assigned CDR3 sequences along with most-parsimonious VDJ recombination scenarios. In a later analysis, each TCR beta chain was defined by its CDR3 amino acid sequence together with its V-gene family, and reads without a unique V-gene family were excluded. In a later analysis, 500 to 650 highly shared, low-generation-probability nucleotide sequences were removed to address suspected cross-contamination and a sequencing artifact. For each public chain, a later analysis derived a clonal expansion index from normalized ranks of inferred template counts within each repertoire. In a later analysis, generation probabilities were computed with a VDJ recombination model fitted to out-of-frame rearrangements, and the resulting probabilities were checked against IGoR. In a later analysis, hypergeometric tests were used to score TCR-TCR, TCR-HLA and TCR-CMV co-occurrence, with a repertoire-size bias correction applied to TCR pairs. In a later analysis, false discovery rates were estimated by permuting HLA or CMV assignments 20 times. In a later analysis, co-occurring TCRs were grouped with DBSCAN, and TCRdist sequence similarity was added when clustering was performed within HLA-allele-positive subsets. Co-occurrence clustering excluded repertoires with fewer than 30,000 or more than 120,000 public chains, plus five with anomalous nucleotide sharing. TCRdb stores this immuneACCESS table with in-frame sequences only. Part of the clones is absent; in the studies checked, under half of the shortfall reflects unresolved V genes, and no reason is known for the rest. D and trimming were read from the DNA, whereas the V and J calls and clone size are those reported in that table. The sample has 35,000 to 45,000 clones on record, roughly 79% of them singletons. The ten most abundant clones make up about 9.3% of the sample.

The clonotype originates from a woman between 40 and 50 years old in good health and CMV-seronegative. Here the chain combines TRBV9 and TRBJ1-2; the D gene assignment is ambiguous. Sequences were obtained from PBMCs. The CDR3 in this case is CASSVASTSGYTF. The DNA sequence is TGTGCCAGCAGCGTAGCTTCGACTAGTGGCTACACCTTC.